These 17 T cell receptor beta chains were sequenced from one sample in a study of shared clonotypes between healthy human individuals. Produced via immunoSEQ multiplex PCR; TCRdb's table is partial and in-frame only. The table has roughly 2,300,000 clones, around 93% seen once; the top ten hold around 0.35%. The sequencing input was naive CD4+ T cells from PBMCs. Subset here: CD45RA+ positively selected. These receptors all come from a young man in good health. Some clones in this sample may be carry-over from other donors' samples.

V is TRBV5-1 and J is TRBJ2-2; possibly TRBD2 for D (5 bases). The CDR3 runs to 15 residues. With 4 bases removed from V and 0 bases from J, the gap between germline ends came to 10 bases. Germline V CDR1 and CDR2: SGHRS, YFSETQ. The CDR3 sequence is CASSPGIANTGELFF. In nucleotides, the CDR3 is TGCGCCAGCAGCCCGGGGATAGCGAACACCGGGGAGCTGTTTTTT.

The rearrangement links TRBV5-1 to TRBJ2-3; D is possibly TRBD1 or TRBD2 (5 bases each). Germline V gives CDR1 SGHRS, CDR2 YFSETQ. The CDR3 is 14 amino acids. V lost 4 bases to trimming and J lost 2 bases, with 11 bases between them. The CDR3 DNA is TGCGCCAGCAGCATAGGGACCTTCACAGATACGCAGTATTTT. Translation gives CASSIGTFTDTQYF.

Worth noting for this clone: The sample holds other DNA sequences that translate to the same CDR3. V is TRBV5-1 and J is TRBJ2-1; 7 positions match TRBD1. The CDR3 is 15 amino acids. Germline V CDR1 and CDR2: SGHRS, YFSETQ. Trimming removed 0 bases from V and 4 bases from J; junction bases left unmatched: 4. The chain's CDR3 is CASSLAGGTYNEQFF. The CDR3 coding sequence is TGCGCCAGCAGCTTGGCAGGGGGTACTTACAATGAGCAGTTCTTC.

The rearrangement joins TRBV7-2 to TRBJ2-2; D is ambiguous. This CDR3 is built from 15 residues. Per the germline V gene, CDR1 is SGHTA and CDR2 is FQGNSA. The ends were cut back, 7 bases at V and 0 bases at J, with 12 bases in the middle. The CDR3 region has the DNA TGTGCCAGCACCCGACGGAGCTCGAACACCGGGGAGCTGTTTTTT. It translates to CASTRRSSNTGELFF.

The V call is TRBV5-6, the J call TRBJ2-7; tentative D call: TRBD1 (6 bases). Germline CDR1 and CDR2: SGHDT and YYEEEE. The germline V and J ends were trimmed by 4 bases and 4 bases, with 18 bases remaining between them. The CDR3 spans 15 residues. CDR3 coding DNA: TGTGCCAGCAGCCCCGGATGGGGGCGTACTTACGAGCAGTACTTC. It specifies CASSPGWGRTYEQYF.

The chain employs TRBV9 and TRBJ2-2; 8 bases are a match to TRBD2. V trimming: 4 bases; J trimming: 2 bases; junction bases outside the gene matches: 7. The CDR3 has 16 amino acids. Germline values: CDR1 SGDLS, CDR2 YYNGEE. The CDR3 reads CASSWGSGANTGELFF. In nucleotides, the CDR3 is TGTGCCAGCAGCTGGGGTAGCGGGGCTAACACCGGGGAGCTGTTTTTT. The entire variable domain, with the rest obtained from reference TRBV9 and TRBJ2-2, is as follows: DSGVTQTPKHLITATGQRVTLRCSPRSGDLSVYWYQQSLDQGLQFLIQYYNGEERAKGNILERFSAQQFPDLHSELNLSSLELGDSALYFCASSWGSGANTGELFFGEGSRLTVL.

V is TRBV9 and J is TRBJ2-2; D is uncertain. The CDR3 has 17 residues. Germline lookup yields CDR1 SGDLS and CDR2 YYNGEE. Trimming took 0 bases from V and 0 from J, leaving 12 bases between them. The chain's CDR3 is CASSVVSTNANTGELFF. CDR3 sequence (DNA): TGTGCCAGCAGCGTAGTGTCAACAAATGCGAACACCGGGGAGCTGTTTTTT.

The chain couples TRBV30 to TRBJ2-3; 8 bases align to TRBD2. V gave up 4 bases and J gave up 5 bases; unmatched junction bases: 5. Germline-derived CDR1 and CDR2 are GTSNPN and SVGIG (reference sequence). The CDR3 sequence is 13 residues long. The CDR3 DNA reads as TGTGCCTGGATAGGCCTAGCGGGAGATACGCAGTATTTT. Its translation is CAWIGLAGDTQYF. The full variable domain, its missing parts supplied by reference TRBV30 and TRBJ2-3, is SQTIHQWPATLVQPVGSPLSLECTVEGTSNPNLYWYRQAAGRGLQLLFYSVGIGQISSEVPQNLSASRPQDRQFILSSKKLLLSDSGFYLCAWIGLAGDTQYFGPGTRLTVL.

The chain uses TRBV28 and TRBJ2-7, with D maybe TRBD2 (5 bases). The CDR3 runs to 13 residues. Germline V lookup: CDR1 MDHEN, CDR2 SYDVKM. V lost 6 bases, J lost 3 bases, and 12 bases lay in between. The CDR3: CASRVTTNYEQYF. The CDR3 nucleotides are TGTGCCAGCAGGGTGACTACGAACTACGAGCAGTACTTC.

The J gene is TRBJ1-1, the V gene TRBV28, with 11 positions matching TRBD1. CDR3 length equals 19 residues. From germline, CDR1 is MDHEN and CDR2 SYDVKM. The junction had 14 bases not matched to a gene; V was cut back by 4 bases and J by 1 base. Here the CDR3 reads CASSSSPGTGGRWNTEAFF. CDR3 coding DNA: TGTGCCAGCAGTTCTTCCCCCGGGACAGGGGGAAGGTGGAACACTGAAGCTTTCTTT.

The J gene is TRBJ1-2, the V gene TRBV2, with a tentative D call TRBD1 (6 bases). Germline CDR1 and CDR2: SNHLY and FYNNEI. This CDR3 is built from 13 residues. V shed 5 bases and J shed 6 bases, with 13 bases lying between them. The CDR3 sequence is CASSPTGTNGYTF. CDR3 bases: TGTGCCAGCAGTCCTACAGGGACCAATGGCTACACCTTC.

The V gene is TRBV6-1, the J gene TRBJ2-7; the match to TRBD1 covers 12 bases. Germline V gives CDR1 MNHNS, CDR2 SASEGT. V lost 6 bases to trimming and J lost 7 bases; unmatched junction nucleotides: 7. This CDR3 contains 14 residues. The CDR3 region has the DNA TGTGCCAGCAGGACCGGGACAGGGGGCGGTGAGCAGTACTTC. Amino acid sequence: CASRTGTGGGEQYF.

This clone has only a few counts. Other DNA sequences within the sample encode an identical CDR3. V and J are TRBV5-1 and TRBJ1-1; D gene uncertain. The CDR3 consists of 14 residues. Germline V lookup: CDR1 SGHRS, CDR2 YFSETQ. V shed 0 bases and J shed 1 base, with 7 bases lying between them. Written as DNA, the CDR3 is TGCGCCAGCAGCTTGGCCGGCGGGAACACTGAAGCTTTCTTT. It specifies CASSLAGGNTEAFF.

V usage is TRBV9 and J usage is TRBJ2-2; perhaps D is TRBD1 or TRBD2 (5 bases each). The germline V gene has CDR1 SGDLS and CDR2 YYNGEE. The V gene lost 4 bases and the J gene lost 4 bases, with 20 bases spanning the gap. The CDR3 length is 17 residues. Here the CDR3 DNA reads TGTGCCAGCAGCCCCCTCCAGGGTGCCCGGGGCACCGGGGAGCTGTTTTTT. Translated: CASSPLQGARGTGELFF.

The chain recombines TRBV15 with TRBJ1-4; D not resolved. Germline assignment: CDR1 LNHNV and CDR2 YYDKDF (reference sequence). The CDR3 totals 13 residues. Trimming cost V 0 bases and J 8 bases, with 7 bases left between them. CDR3 DNA sequence: TGTGCCACCAGCAGAGATCTCAAAGAAAAACTGTTTTTT. Protein: CATSRDLKEKLFF.

As for this clone: Additional DNA sequences in this sample encode the identical CDR3. V is TRBV7-2 and J is TRBJ1-5; D is uncertain. Germline V CDR1 and CDR2: SGHTA, FQGNSA. Trimming took 5 bases from V and 5 from J, leaving 10 bases between them. The CDR3 runs 13 residues. The CDR3 region is CASSPRLDQPQHF. The CDR3 DNA sequence: TGTGCCAGCAGCCCCCGTTTGGATCAGCCCCAGCATTTT.

The CDR3 protein is CASSLMGRGGGSNEQFF. In DNA form, the CDR3 reads TGTGCCAGCAGCTTAATGGGGAGAGGGGGAGGGTCCAATGAGCAGTTCTTC. The chain has TRBV7-3 and TRBJ2-1, with D possibly being TRBD2 (7 bases). The CDR3 sequence is 17 residues long. The V gene's germline CDR1 is SGHTA and CDR2 FQGTGA. Trimming took 1 base from V and 6 from J, leaving 19 bases between them.